This T cell receptor (beta chain) was recovered during a study of immune heterogeneity within non-small cell lung tumors. Study summary: There was 1 tumor not otherwise specified, along with nine to eleven non-squamous carcinomas and a few squamous cell carcinomas. Overall study findings and caveats: Individual patients largely had distinct high-frequency T-cell receptor beta clonotypes from one another.

The TCR beta CDR3 region was amplified by multiplex PCR employing 32 V and 13 J primers. TCRdb re-analysed the multiplex PCR reads in MiXCR, keeping a single row per CDR3 protein. The sample lists more than 2,500 distinct CDR3 sequences, roughly 21% occurring once. Germline V gene sequence: CDR1 MDHEN, CDR2 SYDVKM. J was trimmed by 0 bases and V by 2 bases; bases with no gene match: 4. The CDR3 is 16 residues long. This clonotype was observed once. Its antigen is still unknown. Since a much larger clone is just one base distant, this may be a read error. The template consisted of bulk tumor genomic DNA, with 600 ng used per sample. Far-apart biopsies, several per primary tumor, were taken during surgery. Those enrolled were patients newly diagnosed with untreated non-small cell lung cancer and undergoing curative surgery. Study donors were patients with a new diagnosis of non-small cell lung cancer who underwent surgery with curative intent.

The genes are TRBV28 and TRBJ2-4; 7 bases map to TRBD1. The material sequenced was lung tumor tissue. The source of this sequence is a man in his 60s with non-small cell lung cancer. The CDR3 loop is CASSLEGTVAKNIQYF. CDR3 DNA sequence: TGTGCCAGCAGTTTAGAGGGGACAGTAGCCAAAAACATTCAGTACTTC.